This T cell receptor beta chain emerged from a study of blood T cell repertoires in COVID-19. Overall study context: From the United States, Italy and Spain came samples of acute and convalescent COVID-19.

In the original processing: Reference gene primer amplification yielded estimated nucleated cell counts. Generated by immunoSEQ multiplex PCR, the TCRdb table keeps only in-frame clones and is missing some. V and J calls plus clone size are reproduced from that table; the DNA served to infer D and trimming. The table has about 150,000 clones, 65% to 85% seen once. This TCR was sampled from a man aged 55-75 years with active or convalescent COVID-19. The specimen was peripheral blood.

The CDR3 is CASSPHRESGNTIYF. The CDR3 DNA follows: TGTGCCAGCAGTCCGCACAGGGAGTCTGGAAACACCATATATTTT. The chain carries TRBV28 and TRBJ1-3; maybe TRBD1 (6 bases). V lost 5 bases and J 1 base, leaving 12 bases between the germline ends. Germline V gives CDR1 MDHEN, CDR2 SYDVKM. The CDR3 is 15 residues long.